The rows below give T cell receptor beta chains drawn from one sample of a study of T cell responses to AZD1222 COVID-19 vaccine. TCRdb's table, derived via immunoSEQ multiplex PCR, lists solely in-frame clones and lacks some. Seen here are about 92,000 clones, approximately 84% observed once, and the top ten hold around 9.6%. Sequencing used peripheral blood, obtained on day 0 of AZD1222 vaccination. The receptors shown here come from an adult in good health. CDR3s include the opening cysteine and the closing phenylalanine or tryptophan. A D gene is named only where the DNA matches it firmly. The size entry is marked missing in some rows and otherwise reads once, few, many or a size class.

V gene	J gene	clone size	D gene	CDR3 length	CDR3 protein	CDR3 DNA
TRBV19	TRBJ1-1	-	-	11	CASSTGAEAFF	TGTGCCAGTAGTACAGGGGCCGAAGCTTTCTTT
TRBV11-2	TRBJ2-5	-	-	13	CASSRERGETQYF	TGTGCCAGCAGCCGGGAGAGGGGCGAGACCCAGTACTTC
TRBV3-1/TRBV3-2	TRBJ2-5	few	-	14	CASSRSGWGETQYF	TGTGCCAGCAGCCGCTCGGGGTGGGGAGAGACCCAGTACTTC
TRBV19	TRBJ1-1	-	-	15	CASSRRLPMNTEAFF	TGTGCCAGTAGTCGACGCCTTCCTATGAACACTGAAGCTTTCTTT
TRBV3-1/TRBV3-2	TRBJ2-1	-	TRBD2	17	CASSQRTSGGADNEQFF	TGTGCCAGCAGCCAGCGAACTAGCGGGGGGGCTGATAATGAGCAGTTCTTC
TRBV27	TRBJ1-5	-	-	12	CASSLRSGPQHF	TGTGCCAGCAGTTTACGATCTGGGCCCCAGCATTTT
TRBV10-1	TRBJ1-5	-	-	12	CARSGRDQPQHF	TGCGCCAGATCGGGAAGGGATCAGCCCCAGCATTTT
TRBV19	TRBJ1-4	-	TRBD1	13	CATKQGVGEKLFF	TGTGCCACCAAGCAGGGGGTTGGTGAAAAACTGTTTTTT
TRBV27	TRBJ2-7	-	-	13	CAEVRRGKGEQYF	TGTGCGGAAGTTAGGAGGGGCAAGGGCGAGCAGTACTTC
TRBV19	TRBJ2-1	-	TRBD2	16	CASSILLAGSYNEQFF	TGTGCCAGTAGTATCCTACTAGCGGGTAGCTACAATGAGCAGTTCTTC
TRBV5-6	TRBJ1-1	few	-	13	CASFGRANTEAFF	TGTGCCAGCTTTGGAAGGGCGAACACTGAAGCTTTCTTT
TRBV4-1	TRBJ2-3	-	-	15	CASSQVDSVVDTQYF	TGCGCCAGCAGCCAAGTAGACTCGGTTGTTGATACGCAGTATTTT
TRBV18	TRBJ2-1	-	-	12	CASSSEPWEQFF	TGTGCCAGCTCATCCGAACCTTGGGAGCAGTTCTTC
TRBV5-6	TRBJ1-1	-	-	15	CASSPKPGQNTEAFF	TGTGCCAGCAGTCCAAAACCGGGACAGAACACTGAAGCTTTCTTT
TRBV10-3	TRBJ1-4	-	-	13	CAIKDSTNEKLFF	TGTGCCATCAAGGACAGCACTAATGAAAAACTGTTTTTT
TRBV5-4	TRBJ1-2	-	-	15	CASSFPGRTNYGYTF	TGTGCCAGCAGCTTTCCCGGAAGAACTAACTATGGCTACACCTTC
TRBV2	TRBJ1-1	-	-	13	CASSPLDPIEAFF	TGTGCCAGCAGTCCACTTGACCCAATTGAAGCTTTCTTT
TRBV7-2	TRBJ2-3	-	-	14	CASSPHPSTDTQYF	TGTGCCAGCAGCCCCCATCCCTCTACAGATACGCAGTATTTT
TRBV19	TRBJ1-2	-	-	16	CASMFGQAAFNYGYTF	TGTGCCAGTATGTTTGGGCAGGCCGCCTTTAACTATGGCTACACCTTC
TRBV3-1/TRBV3-2	TRBJ2-7	-	-	14	CASSQRPGVYEQYF	TGTGCCAGCAGCCAAAGGCCGGGCGTATACGAGCAGTACTTC
TRBV5-4	TRBJ1-2	-	TRBD1	15	CASSFQDRGGYGYTF	TGTGCCAGCAGCTTCCAGGACAGGGGAGGCTATGGCTACACCTTC
TRBV2	TRBJ1-1	once	-	11	CASSEQAEAFF	TGTGCCAGCAGTGAGCAGGCCGAAGCTTTCTTT
TRBV6-1	TRBJ2-1	-	-	12	CASSDEVTWGIF	TGTGCCAGCAGTGATGAGGTGACCTGGGGGATCTTC
TRBV12-3/TRBV12-4	TRBJ2-1	-	-	12	CASSSRGNEQFF	TGTGCCAGCAGCTCCCGGGGGAATGAGCAGTTCTTC
TRBV7-8	TRBJ2-1	-	-	12	CASSPVGNEQFF	TGTGCCAGCAGCCCTGTCGGCAATGAGCAGTTCTTC
TRBV19	TRBJ1-1	-	-	11	CASIGNTEAFF	TGTGCCAGTATTGGGAACACTGAAGCTTTCTTT
TRBV19	TRBJ1-6	-	-	15	CASTAPGRGNSPLHF	TGTGCCAGTACCGCGCCGGGACGTGGGAATTCACCCCTCCACTTT
TRBV12-5	TRBJ2-7	-	TRBD1	15	CASGSSWTGTHEQYF	TGTGCTAGTGGTTCCTCGTGGACAGGGACCCACGAGCAGTACTTC
TRBV3-1/TRBV3-2	TRBJ2-5	-	-	16	CASSPSYASNQETQYF	TGTGCCAGCAGCCCCTCGTACGCGTCGAACCAAGAGACCCAGTACTTC
TRBV5-1	TRBJ2-7	-	TRBD2	14	CASSLDGGGYEQYF	TGCGCCAGCAGCTTGGACGGCGGGGGCTACGAGCAGTACTTC
TRBV30	TRBJ1-6	-	-	17	CAYSISRTVVGNSPLHF	TGTGCCTACTCGATTTCCAGGACAGTGGTGGGTAATTCACCCCTCCACTTT
TRBV28	TRBJ1-6	-	TRBD1	15	CASSPRQGAMSPLHF	TGTGCCAGCAGTCCCCGCCAGGGGGCGATGTCACCCCTCCACTTT
TRBV24-1	TRBJ1-1	once	-	13	CATSDPRNTEAFF	TGTGCCACCAGTGACCCCAGGAACACTGAAGCTTTCTTT
TRBV6-5	TRBJ2-7	few	-	15	CASSYGTDGPYEQYF	TGTGCCAGCAGTTACGGAACCGACGGCCCATACGAGCAGTACTTC
TRBV6-1	TRBJ1-6	-	-	16	CASSELLAAGDSPLHF	TGTGCCAGCAGTGAATTATTGGCGGCCGGGGATTCACCCCTCCACTTT
TRBV5-1	TRBJ1-2	-	TRBD1	14	CASSGGTGVEGYTF	TGCGCCAGCAGCGGAGGGACAGGTGTAGAAGGCTACACCTTC
TRBV30	TRBJ2-3	-	-	11	CAWSVTDTQYF	TGTGCCTGGAGTGTAACAGATACGCAGTATTTT
TRBV3-1/TRBV3-2	TRBJ2-1	-	-	15	CASSQGRISYNEQFF	TGTGCCAGCAGCCAAGGACGGATCTCCTACAATGAGCAGTTCTTC
TRBV7-9	TRBJ2-3	-	TRBD2	18	CASSLKRRLAGRTDTQYF	TGTGCCAGCAGCTTAAAGCGCCGCCTAGCGGGACGCACAGATACGCAGTATTTT
TRBV19	TRBJ1-2	-	-	13	CATWDGVNYGYTF	TGTGCCACCTGGGACGGGGTTAACTATGGCTACACCTTC
TRBV4-1	TRBJ1-1	-	TRBD1	16	CASSQGTGQGGTEAFF	TGCGCCAGCAGCCAAGGTACCGGACAGGGAGGAACTGAAGCTTTCTTT
TRBV7-2	TRBJ2-7	-	-	13	CASSRSVAYEQYF	TGTGCCAGCAGTCGGTCTGTGGCCTACGAGCAGTACTTC
TRBV2	TRBJ1-4	-	-	13	CASSRDIYEKLFF	TGTGCCAGCAGCCGGGACATTTACGAAAAACTGTTTTTT
TRBV19	TRBJ2-3	-	TRBD2	21	CASSTRTSGREGPVNTDTQYF	TGTGCCAGTAGTACCCGGACTAGCGGGAGAGAGGGGCCGGTGAACACAGATACGCAGTATTTT
TRBV2	TRBJ1-5	-	-	13	CASTRAGYQPQHF	TGTGCCAGCACCAGAGCGGGGTACCAGCCCCAGCATTTT
TRBV20-1	TRBJ2-7	many	-	11	CSGSRGYEQYF	TGCAGTGGCTCGCGGGGCTACGAGCAGTACTTC
TRBV2	TRBJ1-1	-	TRBD1	14	CASSPDRGISEAFF	TGTGCCAGCAGCCCCGACAGGGGGATATCGGAAGCTTTCTTT
TRBV18	TRBJ2-5	-	-	11	CASSPEETQYF	TGTGCCAGCTCACCGGAAGAGACCCAGTACTTC
TRBV19	TRBJ2-5	-	TRBD1	13	CASSGQAQETQYF	TGTGCCAGTAGTGGACAGGCACAAGAGACCCAGTACTTC
TRBV7-9	TRBJ1-5	-	-	14	CASSLGGGNQPQHF	TGTGCCAGCAGCTTAGGAGGAGGGAACCAGCCCCAGCATTTT
TRBV6-2/TRBV6-3	TRBJ1-6	few	-	16	CASTPGRGWENSPLHF	TGTGCCAGCACCCCCGGCAGGGGATGGGAGAACTCACCCCTCCACTTT
TRBV30	TRBJ2-7	-	-	14	CAWGSGTSWGEQYF	TGTGCCTGGGGATCAGGGACTTCGTGGGGCGAGCAGTACTTC
TRBV6-1	TRBJ2-7	-	TRBD2	18	CASSEAHGLAGGIYEQYF	TGTGCCAGCAGTGAAGCGCACGGACTAGCGGGGGGAATCTACGAGCAGTACTTC
TRBV6-6	TRBJ2-1	-	-	11	CASSRQFEQFF	TGTGCCAGCAGTCGACAGTTTGAGCAGTTCTTC
TRBV5-1	TRBJ2-2	-	-	15	CASRNSPGIAGELFF	TGCGCCAGCAGGAATTCTCCTGGTATCGCCGGGGAGCTGTTTTTT